The 5 T cell receptor beta chains below come from one sample, sequenced in a study of vaccination and CD4 T cells after COVID-19 (dated by TCRdb to between 2021 and 2024). The method behind the library was PCR. Sequencing was performed on an Illumina iSeq 100. DNA from cultured CD4+ T cells was subjected to TCR sequencing with the Oncomine TCR Beta short-read assay at the Johns Hopkins FTIC core. Using fastp trimming at Q25 and MiXCR clonotype assembly, TCRdb reanalyzed the public sequencing data and kept in-frame beta chains. Records with the same CDR3 protein are collapsed into one entry carrying the most frequent genes and DNA. Present in this sample are 16,000 or so distinct CDR3 sequences, roughly 75% of which were seen just once. The leading ten clones occupy roughly 9.4% of the sample. In the paper's terms, the treatment or condition label means: roughly ten-day PBMC culture with coronavirus spike peptide pools or control peptides (ViraFEST assay).

These receptors have no known antigen. Specimen: CD4+ T cells from blood, cultured in vitro, collected after SARS-CoV-2 vaccination. These receptor sequences come from a human donor who received a COVID-19 vaccine.

CDR3 sequence: CASSFNPGGTEAFF. Written as DNA, the CDR3 is TGTGCCAGCAGTTTCAATCCTGGGGGCACTGAAGCTTTCTTT. The gene calls are TRBV27 and TRBJ1-1; the D gene is possibly TRBD1 (5 bases). CDR1 is MNHEY, CDR2 SMNVEV, per germline (reference sequence). V shed 3 bases and J shed 4 bases, with 12 bases lying between them. This CDR3 spans 14 amino acids.

V gene TRBV2 combines with J gene TRBJ2-5; D is possibly TRBD1 (5 bases). The CDR3 spans 14 residues. Trimming cost V 7 bases and J 1 base, with 13 bases left between them. The germline CDR1 and CDR2 sequences are SNHLY and FYNNEI. The CDR3, as DNA: TGTGCCAGCAAGGAACTCAGGGTCCAAGAGACCCAGTACTTC. Its translation is CASKELRVQETQYF.

This chain uses TRBV20-1 with TRBJ2-7, with TRBD2 identical over 7 bases. The CDR3 totals 15 residues. V lost 2 bases, J lost 1 base, and 8 bases stayed unmatched. CDR1 DFQATT and CDR2 SNEGSKA come from the germline V gene (reference sequence). This chain's CDR3 is CSARSAPAGSYEQYF. The CDR3 DNA is TGCAGTGCTAGATCGGCCCCAGCGGGGTCCTACGAGCAGTACTTC.

The sample holds a few counts of this clonotype. The chain recombines TRBV7-9 with TRBJ1-2; D is possibly TRBD1 (5 bases). The CDR3 is made up of 17 amino acids. Trimming removed 2 bases from V and 4 bases from J, with 20 bases in between. Germline values: CDR1 SEHNR, CDR2 FQNEAQ (reference sequence). CDR3 in amino acids: CASSLNVNRITGYGYTF. The CDR3 DNA reads TGTGCCAGCAGCTTAAACGTAAACAGGATTACGGGCTATGGCTACACCTTC.

V gene TRBV7-8 combines with J gene TRBJ1-5; D gene uncertain. Germline-derived CDR1 and CDR2 are SGHVS and FQNEAQ. This CDR3 comprises 15 residues. V lost 1 base and J 5 bases, leaving 12 bases between the germline ends. CDR3 loop: CASSLGVTRYQPQHF. In nucleotides, the CDR3 is TGTGCCAGCAGCTTAGGGGTGACCAGGTATCAGCCCCAGCATTTT.